This entry lists 3 T cell receptor beta chains sequenced from one sample in a study of PD-1 blockade in classical Hodgkin lymphoma. Profiled with immunoSEQ multiplex PCR; TCRdb holds only in-frame clones, not every one. The data contain 49,000 or so clones, around three quarters of them singletons. Each patient experienced a relapse that followed autologous stem cell transplantation, and brentuximab vedotin exposure varied. The sample in question was peripheral blood mononuclear cells (PBMCs), obtained before the second cycle of nivolumab. These TCRs come from a human donor with classical Hodgkin lymphoma.

The chain uses TRBV11-2 and TRBJ1-1; the match to TRBD1 covers 8 bases. J was trimmed by 6 bases and V by 3 bases; bases with no gene match: 21. This CDR3 contains 19 residues. CDR1 SGHAT and CDR2 FQNNGV come from the germline V gene. The CDR3 protein is CASSFRAPGQAVRGSEAFF. CDR3 nucleotide sequence: TGTGCCAGCAGCTTTCGGGCCCCGGGACAGGCCGTGCGGGGGTCTGAAGCTTTCTTT.

The V gene is TRBV6-1, the J gene TRBJ2-7; unclear D gene. V was clipped by 4 bases and J by 4 bases, with 14 bases between them. The CDR3 is 14 amino acids. Germline-derived CDR1 and CDR2 are MNHNS and SASEGT. Here the CDR3 reads CASSAAGQVYEQYF. The CDR3 nucleotides are TGTGCCAGCAGTGCGGCAGGTCAGGTTTACGAGCAGTACTTC.

The chain links TRBV27 to TRBJ2-1; a possible D gene is TRBD1 (6 bases). V shed 5 bases and J shed 5 bases, with 13 bases lying between them. The germline V gene encodes CDR1 MNHEY and CDR2 SMNVEV (reference sequence). The CDR3 is made up of 14 amino acids. The chain's CDR3 is CASSPLGQNNEQFF. Here the CDR3 DNA reads TGTGCCAGCAGTCCACTAGGACAGAACAATGAGCAGTTCTTC.